This TCR beta chain was captured in a study of blood T cells in healthy people across ages. Study-level results: Versus aged donors, long-lived donors had higher diversity and more naive CD4+ cells.

Sample-barcoded 5' priming and a J-beta primer mix drove a second PCR of about 7 to 11 cycles. TCRdb re-called the 5' RACE reads through MiXCR, storing one row per CDR3 protein. The sample contains about 1.7 million distinct CDR3 sequences, about 30% of which appear only once. This clonotype was counted many times. Its matching antigen is unknown. The TCR sequence derives from a woman in her 30s in good health. The sequencing input was blood.

DNA for the CDR3: TGTGCCAGCAGTTACACGGGACAACGCAATGAGCAGTTCTTC. Translating gives CASSYTGQRNEQFF. The chain carries TRBV6-5 and TRBJ2-1; maybe TRBD1 (6 bases). From germline, CDR1 is MNHEY and CDR2 SVGAGI. The CDR3 spans 14 residues. Deletions cut 2 bases from V and 6 bases from J, with 11 bases between.